This T cell receptor beta chain was obtained from a study of blood T cell repertoires in COVID-19. Background on the study: Sites across the United States, Italy and Spain contributed samples from acute and convalescent COVID-19. From T cells, B-cell-depleted T cells, or PBMCs came the material, which was cDNA or gDNA.

The length of the CDR3 is 15 residues. V lost 3 bases and J 7 bases, leaving 16 bases between the germline ends. Germline V CDR1 and CDR2: MGHRA, YSYEKL. The authors' processing: The authors estimated nucleated cell counts from reference gene primer amplification. Profiling relied on immunoSEQ multiplex PCR, and the TCRdb table lists in-frame clones only, not all of them. That table furnishes V, J and clone size, whereas the DNA furnished D and trimming. The sample records 84,000 or so clones, over 80% being singletons. This chain connects TRBV4-1 to TRBJ1-5; D remains ambiguous. The sequence was collected from a man older than 75 with active or convalescent COVID-19. The sequenced material came from peripheral blood. The CDR3 loop reads CASSHAPPSGQPQHF. The CDR3, as DNA: TGCGCCAGCAGCCACGCTCCGCCGTCGGGGCAGCCCCAGCATTTT.